This T cell receptor beta chain was retrieved from a study of GPR56 and killer-like receptors on CD4 memory cells (dated by TCRdb to between 2018 and 2020). A note on the overall study: It was proposed in the study that human CD4+ memory T-cell differentiation and cytokine production potential are marked by progressive acquisition of KLRB1, KLRG1, GPR56 and then KLRF1. The study described its healthy blood donors as age-matched to the liver disease patients, who had a median age of nearly 70 years.

This clonotype comes out as medium-sized (0.01 to 0.1%) from its frequency, since no count is listed. What this receptor recognizes is not known. CDR1 and CDR2, looked up from the germline V gene (reference sequence), are MNHEY and SMNVEV. From its cysteine to its phenylalanine, the CDR3 spans 16 amino acids. DNA is not on record. General findings and caveats noted by the study authors: The clones that dominated late populations 4 and 5 were also present in early populations 1 and 2, and the authors interpreted this finding as evidence for linear differentiation. TCR repertoires overlapped especially between the late populations 4 and 5, and partly population 3. Clonal frequency was low in the marker-negative population and rose progressively along the proposed pathway, while TCRbeta diversity fell correspondingly. Diversity and similarity analyses were restricted to the 100 most expanded clones per population rather than full repertoires.

The data were produced on an Illumina HiSeq 2500. The recombined TCRbeta locus was amplified by a previously published PCR protocol to build sequencing libraries. In the paper's pipeline: Any read whose average quality score fell below 30 was discarded, and IMSEQ was used to process the reads that remained. Vbeta gene, Jbeta gene and CDR3 amino acid sequence were used to define clonotypes. The Morisita-Horn index, computed on the top 100 expanded clones, was used to quantify repertoire overlap between populations. Renyi diversity profiles calculated on the top 100 expanded clones were used to assess clonal diversity. TCRdb reprocessed the reads, so every CDR3 protein sequence counts as one entry and DNA is not shown. These V and J calls derive from TCRdb rather than the authors' analysis. The record for this sample contains 2,500 to 4,000 distinct CDR3 sequences. 5.3% of the sample lies in the top ten.

Five KLR/GPR56-defined CD4+ populations were enriched by fluorescence-activated cell sorting before TCRbeta sequencing. To test whether memory differentiation follows a linear pathway, the researchers sequenced TCRbeta repertoires from five CD4+ T-cell subsets, each defined by expression of KLRB1, KLRG1, GPR56 and KLRF1. TCR-sequenced cells came from peripheral blood of healthy control individuals, reported as five donors in the TCRbeta analysis figure. The researchers collected heparinized peripheral blood and processed every sample within one hour of retrieval. To isolate peripheral blood mononuclear cells, blood was diluted 1:2 in PBS and put through Biocoll density gradient centrifugation at room temperature. Before flow sorting, freshly isolated PBMCs underwent magnetic sorting with anti-CD4 MicroBeads to enrich CD4+ T cells. A BD FACSAria II was used to sort CD4+ T cells enriched from PBMCs of healthy donors according to marker expression. For surface staining, the researchers used Miltenyi Biotec antibodies: anti-KLRB1 clone 191B8, anti-KLRF1 clone 4A4.D10 and anti-KLRG1 clone REA261.

The origin of this receptor is a human donor in good health. The rearrangement joined TRBV27 to TRBJ2-3; the D gene TCRdb calls, TRBD2, cannot be checked with no DNA. The source material was memory CD4+ T cells from blood. Here the CDR3 is given as CASSLRGTRSTDTQYF.